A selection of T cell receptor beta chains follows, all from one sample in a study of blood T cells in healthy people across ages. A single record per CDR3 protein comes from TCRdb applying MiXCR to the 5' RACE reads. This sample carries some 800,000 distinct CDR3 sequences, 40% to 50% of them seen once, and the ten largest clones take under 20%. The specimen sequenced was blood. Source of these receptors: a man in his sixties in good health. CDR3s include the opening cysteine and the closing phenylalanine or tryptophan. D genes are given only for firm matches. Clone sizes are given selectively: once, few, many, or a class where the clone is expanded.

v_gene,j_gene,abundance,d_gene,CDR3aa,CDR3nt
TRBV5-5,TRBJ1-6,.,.,CASSLAIHNSPLHF,TGTGCCAGCAGCCTGGCGATTCATAATTCACCCCTCCACTTT
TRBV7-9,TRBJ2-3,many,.,CASSLLTDTQYF,TGTGCCAGCAGCCTTCTCACAGATACGCAGTATTTT
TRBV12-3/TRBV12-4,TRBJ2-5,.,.,CASRLQGKGETQYF,TGTGCCAGCAGACTTCAGGGTAAAGGAGAGACCCAGTACTTC
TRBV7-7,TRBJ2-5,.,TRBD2,CASSPRGGLAGDEQYF,TGTGCTAGCAGCCCCCGGGGGGGACTAGCGGGGGATGAGCAGTACTTC
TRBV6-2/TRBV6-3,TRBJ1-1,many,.,CASSYAFMNTEAFF,TGTGCCAGCAGTTACGCGTTTATGAACACTGAAGCTTTCTTT
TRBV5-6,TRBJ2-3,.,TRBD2,CASSHYASGGTDTQYF,TGTGCCAGCAGCCATTACGCTAGCGGGGGCACAGATACGCAGTATTTT
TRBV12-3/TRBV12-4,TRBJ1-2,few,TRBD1,CASSLTGVSNYGYTF,TGTGCCAGCAGTTTGACAGGGGTGTCAAACTATGGCTACACCTTC
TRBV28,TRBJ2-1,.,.,CASSFFRGGYNEQFF,TGTGCCAGCAGTTTCTTTAGGGGTGGGTACAATGAGCAGTTCTTC
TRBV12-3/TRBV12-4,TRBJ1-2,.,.,CASSHDTVIGYTF,TGTGCCAGCAGTCACGACACGGTTATTGGCTACACCTTC
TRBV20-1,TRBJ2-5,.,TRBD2,CSAPLAGGVKETQYF,TGCAGTGCTCCTTTGGCGGGGGGCGTGAAAGAGACCCAGTACTTC
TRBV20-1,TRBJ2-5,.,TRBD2,CSARPTSGPQYF,TGCAGTGCTAGACCGACTAGCGGGCCCCAGTACTTC
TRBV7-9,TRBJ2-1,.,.,CASRHGQTTYNEQFF,TGTGCCAGCCGACATGGTCAGACAACGTACAATGAGCAGTTCTTC
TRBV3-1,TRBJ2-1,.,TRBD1,CASRDWAGDRGNEQFF,TGTGCCAGCCGGGATTGGGCGGGAGACAGGGGGAATGAGCAGTTCTTC
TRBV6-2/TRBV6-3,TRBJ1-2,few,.,CASRPWTAYGYTF,TGTGCCAGCAGGCCCTGGACGGCGTATGGCTACACCTTC
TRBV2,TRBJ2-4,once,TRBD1,CASRPGTGVAKNIQYF,TGTGCCAGCAGGCCAGGGACAGGGGTAGCCAAAAACATTCAGTACTTC
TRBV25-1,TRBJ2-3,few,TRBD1,CASSTDRGHTQYF,TGTGCCAGCAGTACTGACAGGGGTCATACGCAGTATTTT
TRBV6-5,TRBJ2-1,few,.,CASSYSSGVRNNEQFF,TGTGCCAGCAGTTACTCGTCAGGGGTGAGAAACAATGAACAGTTCTTC
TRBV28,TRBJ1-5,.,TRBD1,CASSASTGDYSNQPQHF,TGTGCCAGCAGCGCATCGACAGGGGATTATAGCAATCAGCCCCAGCATTTT
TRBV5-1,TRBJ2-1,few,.,CASSLANEGLINEQFF,TGCGCCAGCAGCTTGGCTAATGAGGGACTCATCAATGAGCAGTTCTTC
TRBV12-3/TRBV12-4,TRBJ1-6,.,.,CASSKFMEVLHF,TGTGCCAGCAGCAAGTTCATGGAGGTTCTCCACTTT
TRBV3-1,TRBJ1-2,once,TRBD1,CASSLGTGRSNYGYTF,TGTGCCAGCAGCCTTGGGACAGGGAGATCTAACTATGGCTACACCTTC
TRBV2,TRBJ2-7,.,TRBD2,CASSEAFGGAYEQYF,TGTGCCAGCAGTGAAGCGTTCGGGGGGGCTTACGAGCAGTACTTC